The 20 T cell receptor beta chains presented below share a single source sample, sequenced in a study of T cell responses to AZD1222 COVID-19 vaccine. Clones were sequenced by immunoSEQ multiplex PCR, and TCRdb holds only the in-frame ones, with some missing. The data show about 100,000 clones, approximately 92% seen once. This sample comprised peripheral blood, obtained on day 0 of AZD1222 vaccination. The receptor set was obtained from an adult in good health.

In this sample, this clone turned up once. The CDR3 loop reads CASSQGVRTDTQYF. The CDR3 DNA follows: TGTGCCAGCAGCCAGGGGGTCCGCACAGATACGCAGTATTTT. The chain has TRBV7-2 and TRBJ2-3, with TRBD1 identical over 7 bases. J gave up 1 base and V 5 bases, and 3 bases lay outside the gene matches. The germline CDR1 and CDR2 sequences are SGHTA and FQGNSA. The CDR3 loop spans 14 amino acids.

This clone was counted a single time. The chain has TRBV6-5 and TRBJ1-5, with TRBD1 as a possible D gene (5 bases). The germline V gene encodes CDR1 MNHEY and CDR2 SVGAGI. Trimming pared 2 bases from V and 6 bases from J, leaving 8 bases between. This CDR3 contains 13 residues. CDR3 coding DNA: TGTGCCAGCAGTTACGGGGCAAGTCAGCCCCAGCATTTT. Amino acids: CASSYGASQPQHF.

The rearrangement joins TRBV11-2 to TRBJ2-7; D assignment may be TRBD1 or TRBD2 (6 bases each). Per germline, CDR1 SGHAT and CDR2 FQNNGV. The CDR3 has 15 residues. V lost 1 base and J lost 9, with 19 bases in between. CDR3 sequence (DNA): TGTGCCAGCAGCTTAGTAGATGGGGGGCAATCATCGCAGTACTTC. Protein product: CASSLVDGGQSSQYF. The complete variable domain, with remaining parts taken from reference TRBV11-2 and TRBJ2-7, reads EAGVAQSPRYKIIEKRQSVAFWCNPISGHATLYWYQQILGQGPKLLIQFQNNGVVDDSQLPKDRFSAERLKGVDSTLKIQPAKLEDSAVYLCASSLVDGGQSSQYFGPGTRLTVT.

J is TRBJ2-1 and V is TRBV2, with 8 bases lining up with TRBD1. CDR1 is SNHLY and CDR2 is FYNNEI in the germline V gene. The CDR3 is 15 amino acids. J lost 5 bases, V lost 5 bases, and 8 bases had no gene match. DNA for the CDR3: TGTGCCAGCAGTAATGGGGACAGGCCTAACAATGAGCAGTTCTTC. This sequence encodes CASSNGDRPNNEQFF.

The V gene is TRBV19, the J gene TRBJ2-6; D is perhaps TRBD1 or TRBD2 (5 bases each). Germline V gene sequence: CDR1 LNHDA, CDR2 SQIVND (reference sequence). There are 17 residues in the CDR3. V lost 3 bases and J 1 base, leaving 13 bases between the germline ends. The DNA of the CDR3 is TGTGCCAGTAGTATCCTGTTTTGGGGGTCTGGGGCCAACGTCCTGACTTTC. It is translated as CASSILFWGSGANVLTF. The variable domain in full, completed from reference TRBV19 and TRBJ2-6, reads DGGITQSPKYLFRKEGQNVTLSCEQNLNHDAMYWYRQDPGQGLRLIYYSQIVNDFQKGDIAEGYSVSREKKESFPLTVTSAQKNPTAFYLCASSILFWGSGANVLTFGAGSRLTVL.

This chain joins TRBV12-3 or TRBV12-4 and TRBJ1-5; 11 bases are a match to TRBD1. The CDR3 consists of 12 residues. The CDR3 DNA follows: TGTGCAGGGGGACAGGGGGGTCAGCCCCAGCATTTT. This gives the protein CAGGQGGQPQHF.

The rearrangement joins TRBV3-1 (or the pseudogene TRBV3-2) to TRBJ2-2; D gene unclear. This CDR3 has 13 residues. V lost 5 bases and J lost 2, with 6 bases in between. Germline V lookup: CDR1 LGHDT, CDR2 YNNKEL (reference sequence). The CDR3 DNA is TGTGCCAGCAGCTTAATTAACACCGGGGAGCTGTTTTTT. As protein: CASSLINTGELFF.

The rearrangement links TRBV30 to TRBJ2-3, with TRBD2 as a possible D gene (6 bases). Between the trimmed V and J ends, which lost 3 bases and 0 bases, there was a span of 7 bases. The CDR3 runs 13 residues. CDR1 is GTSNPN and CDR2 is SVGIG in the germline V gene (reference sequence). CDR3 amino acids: CAWSRGSTDTQYF. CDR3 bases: TGTGCCTGGAGCCGGGGGAGCACAGATACGCAGTATTTT.

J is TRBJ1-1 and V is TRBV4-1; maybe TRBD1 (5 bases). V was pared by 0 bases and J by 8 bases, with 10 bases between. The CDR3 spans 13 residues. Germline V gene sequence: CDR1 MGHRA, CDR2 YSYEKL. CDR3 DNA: TGCGCCAGCAGCCAAGATTGGGGGTCCGAAGCTTTCTTT. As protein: CASSQDWGSEAFF.

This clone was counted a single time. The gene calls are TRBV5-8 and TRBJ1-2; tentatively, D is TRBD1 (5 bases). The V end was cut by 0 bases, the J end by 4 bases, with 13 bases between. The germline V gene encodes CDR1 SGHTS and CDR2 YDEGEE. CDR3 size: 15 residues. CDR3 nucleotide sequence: TGTGCCAGCAGCTTGGAAGGGACGGGGAGCTATGGCTACACCTTC. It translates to CASSLEGTGSYGYTF.

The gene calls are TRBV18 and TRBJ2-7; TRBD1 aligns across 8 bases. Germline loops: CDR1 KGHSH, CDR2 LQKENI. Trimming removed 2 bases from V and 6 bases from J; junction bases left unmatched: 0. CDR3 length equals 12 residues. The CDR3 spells CASSPGQGEQYF. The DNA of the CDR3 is TGTGCCAGCTCACCAGGACAGGGCGAGCAGTACTTC.

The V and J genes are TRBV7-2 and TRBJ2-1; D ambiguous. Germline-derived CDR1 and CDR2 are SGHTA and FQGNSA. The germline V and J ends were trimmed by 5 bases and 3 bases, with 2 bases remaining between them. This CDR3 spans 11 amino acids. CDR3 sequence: CASSIYNEQFF. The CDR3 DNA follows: TGTGCCAGCAGCATCTACAATGAGCAGTTCTTC.

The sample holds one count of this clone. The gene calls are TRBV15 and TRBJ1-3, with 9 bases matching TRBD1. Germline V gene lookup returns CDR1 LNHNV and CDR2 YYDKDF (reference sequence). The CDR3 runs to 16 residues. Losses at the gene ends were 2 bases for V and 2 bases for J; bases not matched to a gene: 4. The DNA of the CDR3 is TGTGCCACCAGCAGAAAGGGACAGGGAACTGGAAACACCATATATTTT. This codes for CATSRKGQGTGNTIYF.

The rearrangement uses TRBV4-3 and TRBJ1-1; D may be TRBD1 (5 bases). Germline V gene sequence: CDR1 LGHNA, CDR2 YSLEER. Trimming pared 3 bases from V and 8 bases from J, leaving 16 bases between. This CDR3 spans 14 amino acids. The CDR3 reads CASSQRGQNREAFF. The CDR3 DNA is TGCGCCAGCAGCCAGAGGGGCCAGAATCGGGAAGCTTTCTTT.

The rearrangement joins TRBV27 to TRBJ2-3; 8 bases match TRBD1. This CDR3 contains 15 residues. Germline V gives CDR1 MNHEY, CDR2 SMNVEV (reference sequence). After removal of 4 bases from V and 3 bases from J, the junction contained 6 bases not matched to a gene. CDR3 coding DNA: TGTGCCAGCAGTTCCCGACAGGGGCGGACAGATACGCAGTATTTT. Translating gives CASSSRQGRTDTQYF.

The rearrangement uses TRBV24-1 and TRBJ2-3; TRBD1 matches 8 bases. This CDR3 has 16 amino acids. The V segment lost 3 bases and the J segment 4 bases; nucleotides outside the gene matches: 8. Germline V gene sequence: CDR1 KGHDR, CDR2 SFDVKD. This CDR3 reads CATSDISATGADTQYF. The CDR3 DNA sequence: TGTGCCACCAGTGATATTTCGGCGACAGGGGCAGATACGCAGTATTTT.

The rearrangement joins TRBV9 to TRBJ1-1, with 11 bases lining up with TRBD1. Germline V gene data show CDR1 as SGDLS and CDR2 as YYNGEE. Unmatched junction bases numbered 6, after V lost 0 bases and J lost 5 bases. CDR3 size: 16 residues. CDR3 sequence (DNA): TGTGCCAGCAGCGTAGGGGTGGGACAGGGGGTTACTGAAGCTTTCTTT. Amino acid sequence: CASSVGVGQGVTEAFF.

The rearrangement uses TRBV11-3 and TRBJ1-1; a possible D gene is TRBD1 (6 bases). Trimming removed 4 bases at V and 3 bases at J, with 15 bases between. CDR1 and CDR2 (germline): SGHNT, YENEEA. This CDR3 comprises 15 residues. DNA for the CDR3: TGTGCCAGCAGCTCGGTTGGGGGGCGGTACACTGAAGCTTTCTTT. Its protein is CASSSVGGRYTEAFF.

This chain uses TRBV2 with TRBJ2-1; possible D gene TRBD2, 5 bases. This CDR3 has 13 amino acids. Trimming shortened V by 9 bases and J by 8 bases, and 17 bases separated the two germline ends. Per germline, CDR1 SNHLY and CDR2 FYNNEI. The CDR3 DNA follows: TGTGCCAGAAGGGTTAGTAGCGTGGATGAGCAGTTCTTC. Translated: CARRVSSVDEQFF. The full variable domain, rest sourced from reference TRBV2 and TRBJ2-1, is EPEVTQTPSHQVTQMGQEVILRCVPISNHLYFYWYRQILGQKVEFLVSFYNNEISEKSEIFDDQFSVERPDGSNFTLKIRSTKLEDSAMYFCARRVSSVDEQFFGPGTRLTVL.

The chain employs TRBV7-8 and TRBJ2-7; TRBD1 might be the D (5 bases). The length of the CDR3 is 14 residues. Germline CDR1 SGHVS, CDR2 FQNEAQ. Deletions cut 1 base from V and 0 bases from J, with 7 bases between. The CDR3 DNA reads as TGTGCCAGCAGCTTAGTTGACAGCTCCTACGAGCAGTACTTC. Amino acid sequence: CASSLVDSSYEQYF.